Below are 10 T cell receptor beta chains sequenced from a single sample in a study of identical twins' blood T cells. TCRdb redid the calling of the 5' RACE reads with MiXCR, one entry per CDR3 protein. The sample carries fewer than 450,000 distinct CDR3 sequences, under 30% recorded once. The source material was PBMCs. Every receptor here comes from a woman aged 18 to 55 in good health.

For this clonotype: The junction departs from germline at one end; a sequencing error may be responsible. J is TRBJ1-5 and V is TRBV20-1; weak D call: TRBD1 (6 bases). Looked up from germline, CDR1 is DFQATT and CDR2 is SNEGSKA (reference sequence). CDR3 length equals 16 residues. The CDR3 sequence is CSARDPRGYSNRPQHF. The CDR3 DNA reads TGCAGTGCTAGAGACCCGAGGGGGTATAGCAATCGGCCCCAGCATTTT.

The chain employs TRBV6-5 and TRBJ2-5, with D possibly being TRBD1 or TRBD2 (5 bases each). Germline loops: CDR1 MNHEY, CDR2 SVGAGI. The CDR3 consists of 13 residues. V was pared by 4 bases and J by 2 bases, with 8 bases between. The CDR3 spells CASSWDGQETQYF. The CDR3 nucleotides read TGTGCCAGCAGTTGGGACGGTCAAGAGACCCAGTACTTC.

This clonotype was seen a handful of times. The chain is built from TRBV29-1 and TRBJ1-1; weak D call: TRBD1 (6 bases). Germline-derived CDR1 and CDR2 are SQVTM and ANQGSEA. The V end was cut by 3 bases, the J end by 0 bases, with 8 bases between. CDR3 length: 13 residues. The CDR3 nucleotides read TGCAGCGTTGAGGGGGCTATGAACACTGAAGCTTTCTTT. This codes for CSVEGAMNTEAFF.

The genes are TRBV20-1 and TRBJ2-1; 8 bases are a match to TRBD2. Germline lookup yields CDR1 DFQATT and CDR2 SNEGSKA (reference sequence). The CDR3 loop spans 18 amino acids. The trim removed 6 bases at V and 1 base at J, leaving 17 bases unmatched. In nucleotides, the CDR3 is TGCAGTGCCCCCCTGAGGCTAGCGGGCTTCTCGTCCTACAATGAGCAGTTCTTC. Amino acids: CSAPLRLAGFSSYNEQFF.

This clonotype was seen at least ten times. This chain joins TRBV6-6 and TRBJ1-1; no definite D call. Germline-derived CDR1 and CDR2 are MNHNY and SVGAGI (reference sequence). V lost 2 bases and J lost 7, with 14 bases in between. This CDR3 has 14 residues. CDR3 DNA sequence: TGTGCCAGCAGTTACCCAAGGACCCCGGGTGAAGCTTTCTTT. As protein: CASSYPRTPGEAFF.

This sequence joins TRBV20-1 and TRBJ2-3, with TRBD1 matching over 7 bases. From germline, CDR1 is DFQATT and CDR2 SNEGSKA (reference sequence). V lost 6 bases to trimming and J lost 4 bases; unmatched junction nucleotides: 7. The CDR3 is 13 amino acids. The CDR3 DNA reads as TGCAGTGCAACGACAGGGAACGCAGATACGCAGTATTTT. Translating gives CSATTGNADTQYF.

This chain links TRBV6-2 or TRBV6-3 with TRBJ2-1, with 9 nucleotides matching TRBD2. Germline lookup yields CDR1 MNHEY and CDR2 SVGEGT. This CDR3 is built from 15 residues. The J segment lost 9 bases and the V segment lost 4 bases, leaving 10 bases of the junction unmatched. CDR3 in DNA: TGTGCCAGCAGTTGGACGGGCGGGGGGGCAAGTGAGCAGTTCTTC. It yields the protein CASSWTGGGASEQFF.

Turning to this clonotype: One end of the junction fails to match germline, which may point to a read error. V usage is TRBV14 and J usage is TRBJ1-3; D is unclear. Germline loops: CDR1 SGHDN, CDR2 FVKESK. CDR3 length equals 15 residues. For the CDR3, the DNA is TGTGCCAGCAGCCAAGTACGTCCAGCTGGAAACACCATGTATTTT. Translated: CASSQVRPAGNTMYF. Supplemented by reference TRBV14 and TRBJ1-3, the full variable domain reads EAGVTQFPSHSVIEKGQTVTLRCDPISGHDNLYWYRRVMGKEIKFLLHFVKESKQDESGMPNNRFLAERTGGTYSTLKVQPAELEDSGVYFCASSQVRPAGNTMYFGEGSWLTVV.

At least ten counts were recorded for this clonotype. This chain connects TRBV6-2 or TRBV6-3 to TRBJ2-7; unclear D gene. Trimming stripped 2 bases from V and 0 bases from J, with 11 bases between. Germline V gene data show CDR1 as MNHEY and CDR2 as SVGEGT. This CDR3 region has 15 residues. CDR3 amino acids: CASSYDLASSYEQYF. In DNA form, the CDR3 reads TGTGCCAGCAGTTACGATTTAGCCTCCTCCTACGAGCAGTACTTC.

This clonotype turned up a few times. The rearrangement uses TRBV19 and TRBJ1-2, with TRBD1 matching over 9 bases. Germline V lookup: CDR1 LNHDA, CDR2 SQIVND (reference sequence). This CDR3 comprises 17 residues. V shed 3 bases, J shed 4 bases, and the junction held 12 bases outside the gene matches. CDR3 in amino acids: CASSIRDRAITGYGYTF. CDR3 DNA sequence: TGTGCCAGTAGTATTAGGGACAGGGCGATCACGGGCTATGGCTACACCTTC.